This T cell receptor beta chain came from a study of T cells in tumors after PD-1 blockade. The overall study: Excluded were patients with checkpoint blockade, immunosuppressants, or radiotherapy or other anti-cancer therapy within 4 weeks. A subset received ongoing vismodegib 150 mg daily alongside anti-PD-1 therapy. Overall study findings and caveats: Roughly 40% of tumor TCR clonotypes were also found in blood.

Germline values: CDR1 MDHEN, CDR2 SYDVKM. The CDR3 sequence is 16 residues long. The V gene end was trimmed by 2 bases and the J gene end by 5 bases; junction bases not matched to a gene: 10. Input was about 616 ng to 6,500 ng of genomic DNA from tumor or blood. Only in-frame clones appear in the TCRdb table, and some are missing; sequencing was by immunoSEQ multiplex PCR. The data show roughly 50,000 clones, about 85% seen once. Concerning this clone itself: Its specificity is unknown.

This sample comprised PBMCs, obtained before anti-PD-1 treatment. This sequence originates from a human donor with basal cell carcinoma. This chain joins TRBV28 and TRBJ2-7; 9 bases map to TRBD1. CDR3 residues: CASSLVEGTGRNEQYF. The CDR3 DNA sequence: TGTGCCAGCAGTTTAGTTGAGGGGACAGGGCGCAACGAGCAGTACTTC.